What follows describes a single TCR beta chain. No antigen is known for it. After removal of 0 bases from V and 1 base from J, the junction contained 4 bases not matched to a gene. The CDR3 covers 15 residues. CDR1 is SGDLS, CDR2 YYNGEE, per germline. This entry belongs to a study of T cell responses to AZD1222 COVID-19 vaccine. Whole-study findings and limits: Among the donors, most were white British and more were female, and clonal diversity was possibly underestimated.

Assay: immunoSEQ multiplex PCR; the TCRdb copy retains only in-frame clones and omits some. The data show under 200,000 clones, 88% seen once. This receptor was obtained from an adult who received the AZD1222 COVID-19 vaccine. The material sequenced was peripheral blood, taken 28 days after the second AZD1222 dose. The chain recombines TRBV9 with TRBJ2-7, with 7 positions matching TRBD1. CDR3 DNA: TGTGCCAGCAGCGTAGCATGGGACAGTTCCTACGAGCAGTACTTC. Translated, it gives CASSVAWDSSYEQYF.